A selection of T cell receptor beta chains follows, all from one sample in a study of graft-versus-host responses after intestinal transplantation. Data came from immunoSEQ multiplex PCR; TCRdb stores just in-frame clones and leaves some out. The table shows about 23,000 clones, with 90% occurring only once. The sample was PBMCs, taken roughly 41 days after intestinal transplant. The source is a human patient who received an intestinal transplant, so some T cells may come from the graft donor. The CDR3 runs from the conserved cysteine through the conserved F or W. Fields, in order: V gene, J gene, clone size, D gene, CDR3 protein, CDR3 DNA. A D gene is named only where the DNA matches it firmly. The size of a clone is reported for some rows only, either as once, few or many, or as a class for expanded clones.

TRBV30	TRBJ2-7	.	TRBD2	CAWSLAGDYEQYF	TGTGCCTGGAGTCTAGCGGGAGACTACGAGCAGTACTTC
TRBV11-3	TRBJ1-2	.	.	CASSLTAGREVYGYTF	TGTGCCAGCAGTCTTACAGCGGGGCGTGAGGTTTATGGCTACACCTTC
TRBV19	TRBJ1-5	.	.	CASMGEESSERENQPQHF	TGTGCCAGTATGGGGGAAGAAAGTAGTGAGCGGGAGAATCAGCCCCAGCATTTT
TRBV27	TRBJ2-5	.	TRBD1	CASSLSRQGCTSSQETQYF	TGTGCCAGCAGTTTATCCCGACAGGGGTGTACTAGCTCTCAAGAGACCCAGTACTTC
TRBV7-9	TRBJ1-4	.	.	CASSAKESFNEKLFF	TGTGCCAGCAGCGCAAAGGAGTCTTTTAATGAAAAACTGTTTTTT
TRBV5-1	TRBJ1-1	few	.	CASSLVTGPSKTEAFF	TGCGCCAGCAGCTTGGTGACAGGCCCTTCGAAGACTGAAGCTTTCTTT
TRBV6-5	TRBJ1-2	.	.	CASSYVGGNYGYTF	TGTGCCAGCAGTTACGTTGGGGGGAACTATGGCTACACCTTC
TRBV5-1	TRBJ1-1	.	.	CASSFRDGYGTEAFF	TGCGCCAGCAGCTTCAGGGACGGATATGGCACTGAAGCTTTCTTT
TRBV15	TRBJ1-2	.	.	CATSSLPGAGGYTF	TGTGCCACCAGCTCCCTCCCGGGGGCGGGTGGCTACACCTTC
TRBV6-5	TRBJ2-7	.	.	CASSFSDSYEQYF	TGTGCCAGCAGTTTCTCAGATTCCTACGAGCAGTACTTC
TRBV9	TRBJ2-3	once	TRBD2	CASSDRLAEFTDTQYF	TGTGCCAGCAGCGATCGACTAGCGGAATTCACAGATACGCAGTATTTT
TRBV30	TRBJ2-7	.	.	CAWSGGPRYEQYF	TGTGCCTGGAGTGGGGGACCGCGATACGAGCAGTACTTC
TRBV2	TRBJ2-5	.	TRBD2	CASNWWEGVGQETQYF	TGTGCCAGCAACTGGTGGGAGGGCGTGGGCCAAGAGACCCAGTACTTC
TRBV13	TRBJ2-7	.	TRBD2	CASSVGLAGAYEQYF	TGTGCCAGCAGCGTGGGACTAGCGGGAGCCTACGAGCAGTACTTC
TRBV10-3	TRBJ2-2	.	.	CAISESWGPGELFF	TGTGCCATCAGTGAGTCGTGGGGTCCCGGGGAGCTGTTTTTT
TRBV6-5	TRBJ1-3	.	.	CASSFLGTDTIYF	TGTGCCAGCAGCTTTCTCGGTACGGACACCATATATTTT
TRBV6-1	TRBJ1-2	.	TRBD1	CASSEQGENGYTF	TGTGCCAGCAGTGAACAGGGGGAGAATGGCTACACCTTC
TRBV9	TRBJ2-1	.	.	CASSVVSSSYNEQFF	TGTGCCAGCAGCGTAGTGTCGAGCTCCTACAATGAGCAGTTCTTC
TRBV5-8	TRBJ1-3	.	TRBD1	CASSWGDRGDTIYF	TGTGCCAGCAGCTGGGGGGACAGGGGAGACACCATATATTTT
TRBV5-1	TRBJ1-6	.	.	CASRGGQHNSPLHF	TGCGCCAGCAGGGGTGGACAGCATAATTCACCCCTCCACTTT
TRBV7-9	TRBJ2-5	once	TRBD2	CASSLALTSGRLGETQYF	TGTGCCAGCAGCTTAGCTCTGACTAGCGGGAGACTGGGGGAGACCCAGTACTTC
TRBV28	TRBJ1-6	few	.	CASSFPNSPLHF	TGTGCCAGCAGTTTTCCTAATTCACCCCTCCACTTT
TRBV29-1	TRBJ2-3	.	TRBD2	CSVEGLADTQYF	TGCAGCGTTGAGGGACTAGCGGATACGCAGTATTTT
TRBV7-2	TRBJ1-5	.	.	CASSPSGNQPQHF	TGTGCCAGCAGCCCGTCGGGGAATCAGCCCCAGCATTTT
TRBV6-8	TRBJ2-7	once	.	CASRGLGNYEQYF	TGTGCCAGCAGGGGCCTGGGAAACTACGAGCAGTACTTC
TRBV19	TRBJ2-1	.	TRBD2	CASSIASGPYNEQFF	TGTGCCAGTAGTATCGCTAGCGGGCCTTACAATGAGCAGTTCTTC
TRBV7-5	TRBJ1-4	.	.	CARSLVLAVINEKLFF	TGTGCCAGAAGCTTAGTTTTGGCGGTTATTAATGAAAAACTGTTTTTT
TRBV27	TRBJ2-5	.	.	CASSLYPDSQETQYF	TGTGCCAGCAGTTTATACCCCGACAGTCAAGAGACCCAGTACTTC
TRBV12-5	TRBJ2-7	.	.	CASGFPLPDSHEQYF	TGTGCTAGTGGTTTCCCCCTCCCGGACAGCCACGAGCAGTACTTC
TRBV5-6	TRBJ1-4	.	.	CASREKLFF	TGTGCCAGCCGTGAAAAACTGTTTTTT
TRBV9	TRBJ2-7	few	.	CASSPGPFTYEQYF	TGTGCCAGCAGCCCGGGACCCTTCACCTACGAGCAGTACTTC
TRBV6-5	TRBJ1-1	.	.	CASSYSGSRHTEAFF	TGTGCCAGCAGTTACTCTGGTTCGCGACACACTGAAGCTTTCTTT
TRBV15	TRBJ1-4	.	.	CATSRDGGVRREKLFF	TGTGCCACCAGCAGAGATGGTGGGGTACGTCGCGAAAAACTGTTTTTT
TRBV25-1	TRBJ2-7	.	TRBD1	CASNTGTGAYEQYF	TGTGCCAGCAATACCGGGACAGGAGCCTACGAGCAGTACTTC
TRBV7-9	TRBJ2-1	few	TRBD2	CASSLALVLAGDNEQFF	TGTGCCAGCAGCTTAGCGCTGGTACTAGCGGGAGACAATGAGCAGTTCTTC
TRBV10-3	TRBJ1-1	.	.	CAISGLSTEAFF	TGTGCCATCAGTGGACTTAGCACTGAAGCTTTCTTT
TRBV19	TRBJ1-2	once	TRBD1	CASSIGTGDGYTF	TGTGCCAGTAGTATAGGGACAGGGGATGGCTACACCTTC
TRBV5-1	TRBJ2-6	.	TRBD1	CASSGTGGGGANVLTF	TGCGCCAGCAGCGGGACAGGGGGAGGTGGGGCCAACGTCCTGACTTTC
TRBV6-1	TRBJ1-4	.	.	CASRSAGATNEKLFF	TGTGCCAGCAGGTCAGCAGGGGCAACTAATGAAAAACTGTTTTTT
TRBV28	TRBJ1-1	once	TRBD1	CASSFFTHRGNTEAFF	TGTGCCAGCAGTTTTTTTACCCACAGGGGGAACACTGAAGCTTTCTTT
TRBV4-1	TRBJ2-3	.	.	CASSAREPTDTQYF	TGCGCCAGCAGCGCACGGGAGCCCACAGATACGCAGTATTTT